This T cell receptor beta chain is from a study of cytomegalovirus exposure and HLA in healthy donors. Study-wide results and limits: The investigators catalogued 160 or so TCR beta chains as cytomegalovirus-associated. Follow-up analysis later connected one missense variant in DCLRE1C with trimming of TCR beta V- and J-genes. TRBV6-2, TRBV6-3 and some other V segments were excluded as indistinguishable.

PCR involved 60 Vbeta and 13 Jbeta primers. TCRdb keeps only in-frame clones here, not all; method: immunoSEQ multiplex PCR. The sample carries 200,000 or so clones, 80% to 85% recorded once. Details on this clone: Its antigen is as yet unknown.

The CDR3 length is 12 residues. The germline V and J ends were trimmed by 4 bases and 4 bases, with 8 bases remaining between them. Looked up from germline, CDR1 is SGHAT and CDR2 is FQNNGV. The chain is built from TRBV11-2 and TRBJ2-7; D gene ambiguous. The sample consisted of PBMCs. The receptor was derived from a woman aged 45-65 years in good health and CMV-seropositive. CDR3 sequence reads: CASSSVAYEQYF. The CDR3 DNA is TGTGCCAGCAGCTCGGTCGCGTACGAGCAGTACTTC.